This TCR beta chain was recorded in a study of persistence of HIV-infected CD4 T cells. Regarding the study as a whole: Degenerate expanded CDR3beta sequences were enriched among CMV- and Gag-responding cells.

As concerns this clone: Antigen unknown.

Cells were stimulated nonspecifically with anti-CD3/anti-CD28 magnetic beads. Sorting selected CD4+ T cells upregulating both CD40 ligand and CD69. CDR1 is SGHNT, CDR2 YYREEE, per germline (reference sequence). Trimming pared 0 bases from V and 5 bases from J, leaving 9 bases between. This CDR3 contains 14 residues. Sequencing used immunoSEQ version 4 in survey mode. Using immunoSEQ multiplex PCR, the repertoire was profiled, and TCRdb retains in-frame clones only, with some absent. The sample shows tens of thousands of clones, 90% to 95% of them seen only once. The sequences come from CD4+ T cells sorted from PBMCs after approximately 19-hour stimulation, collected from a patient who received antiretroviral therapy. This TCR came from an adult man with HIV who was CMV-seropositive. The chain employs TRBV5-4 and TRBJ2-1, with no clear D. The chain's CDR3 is CASSLVALDNEQFF. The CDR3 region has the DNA TGTGCCAGCAGCTTGGTGGCTTTGGACAATGAGCAGTTCTTC. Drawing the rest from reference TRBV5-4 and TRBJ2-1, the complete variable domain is ETGVTQSPTHLIKTRGQQVTLRCSSQSGHNTVSWYQQALGQGPQFIFQYYREEENGRGNFPPRFSGLQFPNYSSELNVNALELDDSALYLCASSLVALDNEQFFGPGTRLTVL.